This T cell receptor (beta chain) came from a study of shared clonotypes between healthy human individuals. Everyone who donated was a Caucasian adult who lived in Nashville, Tennessee. To note about this clone: The antigen is not known. Additional DNA sequences in this sample encode the identical CDR3.

General observations from the study: Across subsets, estimated richness was generally greater for naive than for memory populations. Generation probabilities were higher for clonotypes shared across all four sorted-subset donors than for unshared ones. Rarefaction revealed incomplete sorted-subset sequencing despite large depth.

The CDR3 is 14 amino acids. Germline V gene data show CDR1 as SGHRS and CDR2 as YFSETQ. The J segment lost 4 bases and the V segment lost 0 bases, leaving 4 bases of the junction unmatched. Sequenced by immunoSEQ multiplex PCR; TCRdb stores in-frame clones only, minus some. The sample carries 1,500,000 or so clones, roughly 96% recorded once. The sequencing input was naive CD4+ T cells sorted from blood. Subset specified: CD45RA+ positively selected. This clonotype was sampled from a man in his thirties or forties in good health. The V and J genes are TRBV5-1 and TRBJ2-7, with TRBD2 matching 7 bases. The CDR3 region is CASSLAGGSYEQYF. CDR3 bases: TGCGCCAGCAGCTTGGCCGGCGGGAGTTACGAGCAGTACTTC.